This T cell receptor beta chain was found in a study of T cell changes during pregnancy in multiple sclerosis. This table comes from immunoSEQ multiplex PCR, and its TCRdb copy is limited to in-frame clones, with some not included. The data show about 98,000 clones, with just over 90% seen just once and 2% to 3% held by the top ten. The length of the CDR3 is 15 residues. V shed 7 bases and J 0 bases; nucleotides not matched to a gene: 2. CDR1 and CDR2 (germline): MNHEY, SVGAGI. J is TRBJ1-3 and V is TRBV6-5; TRBD1 aligns across 11 bases. This clonotype was obtained from a female donor in good health, enrolled as a control in a pregnancy study. The material was peripheral blood, obtained after pregnancy. The CDR3 spells CASMGTGGSGNTIYF. The CDR3 DNA is TGTGCCAGCATGGGGACAGGGGGCTCTGGAAACACCATATATTTT.